The rows below give T cell receptor beta chains drawn from one sample of a study of blood T cell repertoires in COVID-19. Produced via immunoSEQ multiplex PCR; TCRdb's table is partial and in-frame only. The sample lists a few hundred thousand clones, roughly nine tenths occurring once. Sequencing was carried out using PBMCs or T cells enriched from blood (not recorded which). These receptors were taken from a woman in her forties who had been exposed to COVID-19. The CDR3 runs from the conserved cysteine through the conserved F or W. A D gene is named only where the DNA matches it firmly. The size field is filled for only some rows; it gives once, few, many or a size class.

TGTGCCAGCAGCCAGGGGTACTATGGCTACACCTTC,CASSQGYYGYTF,.,once,TRBV11-2,TRBJ1-2
TGCGCCAGCGCCGGCCCCTCGGGGATTGGTGGTGAAAAACTGTTTTTT,CASAGPSGIGGEKLFF,.,once,TRBV5-1,TRBJ1-4
TGTGCCAGCAGTTACTCGAAGCGGGGTTCTGGAAACACCATATATTTT,CASSYSKRGSGNTIYF,.,.,TRBV6-5,TRBJ1-3
TGTGCCAGCTCACCACCGGGCCCCTACGAGCAGTACTTC,CASSPPGPYEQYF,.,.,TRBV18,TRBJ2-7
TGCGCCAGCAGCCAAGATCTGAGACAGGACACAGATACGCAGTATTTT,CASSQDLRQDTDTQYF,.,.,TRBV4-3,TRBJ2-3
TGTGCCAGCAGCGGATTTGGGACAGGGAATGAAAAACTGTTTTTT,CASSGFGTGNEKLFF,TRBD1,.,TRBV5-5,TRBJ1-4
TGTGCCAGCAGCGTAGATTGGGGGACAGGCACAGATACGCAGTATTTT,CASSVDWGTGTDTQYF,TRBD1,.,TRBV9,TRBJ2-3
TGTGCCAGCAGTTCGGGGTGGGGACAGCCCCAGCATTTT,CASSSGWGQPQHF,.,.,TRBV6-5,TRBJ1-5
TGTGCCACCGCGACTAGTGGGAATGAGCAGTTCTTC,CATATSGNEQFF,.,.,TRBV24-1,TRBJ2-1
TGTGCCAGCAGCTTAGGGGGACTAAACTATGGCTACACCTTC,CASSLGGLNYGYTF,.,.,TRBV11-2,TRBJ1-2